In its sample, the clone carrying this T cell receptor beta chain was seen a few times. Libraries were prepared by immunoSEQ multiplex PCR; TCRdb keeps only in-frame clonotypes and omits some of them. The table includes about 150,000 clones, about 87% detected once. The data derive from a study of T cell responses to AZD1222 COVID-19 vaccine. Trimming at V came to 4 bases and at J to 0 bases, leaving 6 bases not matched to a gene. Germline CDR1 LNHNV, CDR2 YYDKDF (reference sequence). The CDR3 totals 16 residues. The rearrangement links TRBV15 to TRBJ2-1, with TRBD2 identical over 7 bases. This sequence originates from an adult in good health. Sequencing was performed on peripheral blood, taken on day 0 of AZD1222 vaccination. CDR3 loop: CATSKRSGDSYNEQFF. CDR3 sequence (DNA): TGTGCCACCAGCAAAAGGAGCGGGGACTCCTACAATGAGCAGTTCTTC.